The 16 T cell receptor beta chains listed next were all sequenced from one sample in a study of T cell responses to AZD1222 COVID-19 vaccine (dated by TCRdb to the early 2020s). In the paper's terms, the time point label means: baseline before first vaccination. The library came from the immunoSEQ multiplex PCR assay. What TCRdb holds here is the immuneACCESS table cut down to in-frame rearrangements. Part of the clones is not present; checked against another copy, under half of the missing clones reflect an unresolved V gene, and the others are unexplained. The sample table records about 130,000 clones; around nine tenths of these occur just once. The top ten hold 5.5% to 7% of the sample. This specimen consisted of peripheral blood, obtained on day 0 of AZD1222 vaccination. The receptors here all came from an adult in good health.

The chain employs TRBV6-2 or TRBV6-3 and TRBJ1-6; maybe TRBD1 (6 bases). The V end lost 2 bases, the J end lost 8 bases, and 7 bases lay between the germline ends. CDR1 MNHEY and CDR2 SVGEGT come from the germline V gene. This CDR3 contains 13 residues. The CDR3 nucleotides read TGTGCCAGCAGTTACAGGGGGGATTCACCCCTCCACTTT. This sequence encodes CASSYRGDSPLHF.

The CDR3 region is CASSLGTTYEQYF. CDR3 nucleotide sequence: TGTGCCAGCAGCCTCGGGACTACCTACGAGCAGTACTTC. The rearrangement uses TRBV12-3 or TRBV12-4 and TRBJ2-7, with 7 bases lining up with TRBD2. The CDR3 runs to 13 residues. With 6 bases clipped from V and 2 bases from J, the junction kept 4 bases outside the gene matches.

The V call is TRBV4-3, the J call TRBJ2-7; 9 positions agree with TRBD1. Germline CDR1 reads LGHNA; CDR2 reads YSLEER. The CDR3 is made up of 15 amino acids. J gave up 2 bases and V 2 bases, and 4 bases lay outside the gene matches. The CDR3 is CASSQLHRGPYEQYF. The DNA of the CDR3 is TGCGCCAGCAGCCAACTTCACAGGGGGCCCTACGAGCAGTACTTC.

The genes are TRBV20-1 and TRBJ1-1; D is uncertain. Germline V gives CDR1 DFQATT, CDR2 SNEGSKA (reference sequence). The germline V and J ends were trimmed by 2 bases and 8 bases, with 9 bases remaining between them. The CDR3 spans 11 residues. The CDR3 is CSARKRAEAFF. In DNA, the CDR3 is TGCAGTGCTAGAAAGAGGGCCGAAGCTTTCTTT.

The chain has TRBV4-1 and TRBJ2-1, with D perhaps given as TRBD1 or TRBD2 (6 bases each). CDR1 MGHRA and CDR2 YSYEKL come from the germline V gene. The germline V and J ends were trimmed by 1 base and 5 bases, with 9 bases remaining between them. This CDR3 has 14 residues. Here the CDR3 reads CASSQGGADNEQFF. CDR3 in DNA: TGCGCCAGCAGCCAAGGGGGGGCAGACAATGAGCAGTTCTTC.

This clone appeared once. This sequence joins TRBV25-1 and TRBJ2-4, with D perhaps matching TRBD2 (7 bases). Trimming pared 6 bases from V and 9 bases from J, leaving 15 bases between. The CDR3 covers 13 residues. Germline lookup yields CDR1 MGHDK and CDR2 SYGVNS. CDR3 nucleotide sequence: TGTGCCAGCAGCGGAGGGGGGGGAAGCATTCAGTACTTC. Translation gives CASSGGGGSIQYF.

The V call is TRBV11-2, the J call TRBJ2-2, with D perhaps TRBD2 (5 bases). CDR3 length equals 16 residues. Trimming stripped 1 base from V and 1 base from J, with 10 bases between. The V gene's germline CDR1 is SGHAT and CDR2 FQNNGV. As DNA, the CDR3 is TGTGCCAGCAGCTTAGGCGTCGGACTGAACACCGGGGAGCTGTTTTTT. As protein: CASSLGVGLNTGELFF.

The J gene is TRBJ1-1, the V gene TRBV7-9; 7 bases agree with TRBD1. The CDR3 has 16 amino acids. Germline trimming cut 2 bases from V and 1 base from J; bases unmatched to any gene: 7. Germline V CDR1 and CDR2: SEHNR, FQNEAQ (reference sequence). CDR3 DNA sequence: TGTGCCAGCAGCTTACGGGGGACAGCCAAGAACACTGAAGCTTTCTTT. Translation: CASSLRGTAKNTEAFF.

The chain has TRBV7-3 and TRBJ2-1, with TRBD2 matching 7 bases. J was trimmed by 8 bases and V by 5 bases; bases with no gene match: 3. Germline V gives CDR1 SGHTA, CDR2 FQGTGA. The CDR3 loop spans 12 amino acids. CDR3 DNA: TGTGCCAGCAGCCTCAGCGGGGATGAGCAGTTCTTC. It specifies CASSLSGDEQFF.

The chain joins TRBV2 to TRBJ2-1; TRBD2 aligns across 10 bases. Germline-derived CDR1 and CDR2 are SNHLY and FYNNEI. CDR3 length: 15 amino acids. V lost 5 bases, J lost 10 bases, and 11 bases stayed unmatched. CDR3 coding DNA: TGTGCCAGCAGTTCTAGCGGGGGCCACGCGAGCGAGCAGTTCTTC. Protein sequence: CASSSSGGHASEQFF. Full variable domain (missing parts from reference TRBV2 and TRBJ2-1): EPEVTQTPSHQVTQMGQEVILRCVPISNHLYFYWYRQILGQKVEFLVSFYNNEISEKSEIFDDQFSVERPDGSNFTLKIRSTKLEDSAMYFCASSSSGGHASEQFFGPGTRLTVL.

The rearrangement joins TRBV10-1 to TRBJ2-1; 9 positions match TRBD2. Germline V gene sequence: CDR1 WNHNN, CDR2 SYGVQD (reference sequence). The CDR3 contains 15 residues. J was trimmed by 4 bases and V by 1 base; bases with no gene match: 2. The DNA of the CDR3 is TGCGCCAGCAGTGAGTTAGCGGGAGTTTACAATGAGCAGTTCTTC. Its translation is CASSELAGVYNEQFF.

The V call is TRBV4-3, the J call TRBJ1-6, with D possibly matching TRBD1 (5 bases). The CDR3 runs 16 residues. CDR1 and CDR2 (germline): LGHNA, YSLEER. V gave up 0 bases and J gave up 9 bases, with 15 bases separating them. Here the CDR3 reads CASSQEWQGNSSPLHF. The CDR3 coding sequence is TGCGCCAGCAGCCAAGAGTGGCAGGGTAATAGTTCACCCCTCCACTTT.

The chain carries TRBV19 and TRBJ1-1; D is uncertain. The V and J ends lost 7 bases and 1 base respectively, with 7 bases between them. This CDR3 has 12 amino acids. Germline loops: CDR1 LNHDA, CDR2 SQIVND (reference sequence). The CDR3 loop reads CASNDPNTEAFF. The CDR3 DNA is TGTGCCAGTAACGATCCGAACACTGAAGCTTTCTTT.

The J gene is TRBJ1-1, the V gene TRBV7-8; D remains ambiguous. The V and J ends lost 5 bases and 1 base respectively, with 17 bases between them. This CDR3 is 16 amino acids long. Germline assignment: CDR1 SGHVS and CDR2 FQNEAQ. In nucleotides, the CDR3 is TGTGCCAGCAGCCCGTCAACAGCCTATCGGAACACTGAAGCTTTCTTT. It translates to CASSPSTAYRNTEAFF.

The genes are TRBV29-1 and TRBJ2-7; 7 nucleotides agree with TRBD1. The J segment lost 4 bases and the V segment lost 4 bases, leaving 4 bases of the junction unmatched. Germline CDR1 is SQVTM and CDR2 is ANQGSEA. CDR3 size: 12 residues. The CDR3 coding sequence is TGCAGCGTTGGCGGCAGGGGGTACGAGCAGTACTTC. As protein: CSVGGRGYEQYF.

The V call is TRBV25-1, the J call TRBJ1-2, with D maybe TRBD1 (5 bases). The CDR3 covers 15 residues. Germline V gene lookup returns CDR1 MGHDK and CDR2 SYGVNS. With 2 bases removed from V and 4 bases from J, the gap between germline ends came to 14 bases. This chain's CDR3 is CASSERRRGGYGYTF. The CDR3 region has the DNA TGTGCCAGCAGTGAACGTCGGCGGGGCGGCTATGGCTACACCTTC.